The 6 T cell receptor beta chains listed next were all sequenced from one sample in a study of CD8 T cells in Susac syndrome. After extraction with the RNeasy kit, about 0.45 to 1 ug of the RNA was reverse transcribed using random hexamers. TCRdb passed the immunoSEQ multiplex PCR reads through MiXCR, listing each CDR3 protein once. The data contain 150,000 to 200,000 distinct CDR3 sequences, more than 85% of them singletons. Sequenced sample: CD4+ T cells from PBMCs. The receptors were sampled from a human donor with Susac syndrome.

V usage is TRBV2 and J usage is TRBJ2-1; 8 bases map to TRBD1. In germline, CDR1 is SNHLY, CDR2 FYNNEI. The CDR3 has 15 residues. V was pared by 5 bases and J by 4 bases, with 7 bases of the junction left unmatched. The CDR3 spells CASSYRGIRYNEQFF. DNA of the CDR3: TGTGCCAGCAGTTACAGGGGGATTAGGTACAATGAGCAGTTCTTC. Supplemented by reference TRBV2 and TRBJ2-1, the full variable domain reads EPEVTQTPSHQVTQMGQEVILRCVPISNHLYFYWYRQILGQKVEFLVSFYNNEISEKSEIFDDQFSVERPDGSNFTLKIRSTKLEDSAMYFCASSYRGIRYNEQFFGPGTRLTVL.

The chain carries TRBV12-3 or TRBV12-4 and TRBJ2-1; no clear D gene. The CDR3 extends over 13 amino acids. The germline V and J ends were trimmed by 3 bases and 7 bases, with 10 bases remaining between them. CDR3 region: CASSLQARNEQFF. As DNA, the CDR3 is TGTGCCAGCAGTTTGCAGGCGAGGAATGAGCAGTTCTTC.

The chain employs TRBV6-1 and TRBJ2-3; D is uncertain. CDR3 size: 12 residues. Trimming shortened V by 4 bases and J by 4 bases, and 6 bases separated the two germline ends. Looked up from germline, CDR1 is MNHNS and CDR2 is SASEGT. CDR3: CASSVWSDTQYF. CDR3 DNA sequence: TGTGCCAGCAGTGTATGGTCAGATACGCAGTATTTT.

The V and J genes are TRBV10-3 and TRBJ1-2; TRBD1 might be the D (5 bases). Trimming left V 3 bases short and J 7 bases short, with 12 bases between. Germline V gene lookup returns CDR1 ENHRY and CDR2 SYGVKD. The CDR3 has 13 residues. The CDR3 loop reads CAISDAGRSGYTF. CDR3 nucleotides: TGTGCCATCAGTGACGCAGGGAGATCTGGCTACACCTTC.

This clonotype appeared a single time. The V gene is TRBV27, the J gene TRBJ1-1; possible D gene TRBD1, 5 bases. This CDR3 has 14 residues. Per germline, CDR1 MNHEY and CDR2 SMNVEV (reference sequence). The V and J ends lost 4 bases and 4 bases respectively, with 13 bases between them. In DNA, the CDR3 is TGTGCCAGCAGTTCACATGGGGGTATCACTGAAGCTTTCTTT. Its translation: CASSSHGGITEAFF.

The chain joins TRBV30 to TRBJ2-5; no clear D. This CDR3 region has 12 residues. Germline V gene data show CDR1 as GTSNPN and CDR2 as SVGIG (reference sequence). V lost 2 bases and J lost 2, with 6 bases in between. CDR3 nucleotides: TGTGCCTGGAGTTTAAATCAAGAGACCCAGTACTTC. This sequence encodes CAWSLNQETQYF.